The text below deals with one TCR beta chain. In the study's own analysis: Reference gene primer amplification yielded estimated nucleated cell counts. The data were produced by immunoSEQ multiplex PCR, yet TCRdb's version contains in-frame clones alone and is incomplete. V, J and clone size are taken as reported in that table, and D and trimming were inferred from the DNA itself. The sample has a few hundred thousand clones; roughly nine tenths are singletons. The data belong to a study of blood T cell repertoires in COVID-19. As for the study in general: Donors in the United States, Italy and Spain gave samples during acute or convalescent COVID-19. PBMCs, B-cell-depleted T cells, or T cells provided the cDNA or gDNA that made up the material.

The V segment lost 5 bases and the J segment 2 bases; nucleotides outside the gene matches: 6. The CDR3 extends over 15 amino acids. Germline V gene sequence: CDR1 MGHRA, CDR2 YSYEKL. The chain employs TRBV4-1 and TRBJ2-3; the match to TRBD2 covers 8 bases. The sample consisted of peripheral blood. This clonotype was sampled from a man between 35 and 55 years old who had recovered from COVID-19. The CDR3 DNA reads TGCGCCAGCAGCGAGGGCGGGGGGTCCACAGATACGCAGTATTTT. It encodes CASSEGGGSTDTQYF.